The 10 T cell receptor beta chains presented below share a single source sample, sequenced in a study of identical twins. TCRdb independently ran MiXCR on the 5' RACE reads; one entry per CDR3 protein. The profile covers approximately 220,000 distinct CDR3 sequences, with 6% to 8% appearing a single time and roughly 5% taken by the ten largest. Another study also made use of these data, one on yellow fever vaccine responses in identical twins.

The sample comprised CD8+ T cells sorted from blood. Every receptor here comes from a woman between 18 and 29 years old in good health.

This clonotype was detected a few times. The chain carries TRBV4-1 and TRBJ1-3, with a weak D call TRBD1 (6 bases). The CDR3 length is 19 residues. The germline V and J ends were trimmed by 1 base and 3 bases, with 22 bases remaining between them. Looked up from germline, CDR1 is MGHRA and CDR2 is YSYEKL. This CDR3 reads CASSQAGGPGHNLGNTIYF. CDR3 sequence (DNA): TGCGCCAGCAGCCAAGCCGGGGGTCCGGGACATAATCTTGGAAACACCATATATTTT.

This clonotype appeared many times. The chain uses TRBV4-1 and TRBJ2-7; D unresolved. This CDR3 has 16 residues. The V end lost 0 bases, the J end lost 2 bases, and 14 bases lay between the germline ends. CDR1 MGHRA and CDR2 YSYEKL come from the germline V gene. CDR3 in amino acids: CASSQDTRQRTYEQYF. The CDR3 DNA reads TGCGCCAGCAGCCAAGATACGAGACAACGGACCTACGAGCAGTACTTC.

The chain combines TRBV28 with TRBJ2-7; D call uncertain. The CDR3 is made up of 14 amino acids. CDR1 MDHEN and CDR2 SYDVKM come from the germline V gene. V was shortened by 2 bases and J by 3 bases, with 11 bases between the two germline ends. The CDR3 sequence: CASSLGRLDYEQYF. Here the CDR3 DNA reads TGTGCCAGCAGTTTAGGCAGGTTGGACTACGAGCAGTACTTC.

This clonotype showed up many times. The chain recombines TRBV20-1 with TRBJ2-1; 7 bases map to TRBD2. The CDR3 runs 16 residues. CDR1 is DFQATT and CDR2 is SNEGSKA in the germline V gene (reference sequence). V lost 0 bases and J lost 5; bases outside the gene matches: 10. CDR3 protein: CSARDRTSLSHNEQFF. The DNA of the CDR3 is TGCAGTGCTAGAGACCGGACTAGTTTGTCGCACAATGAGCAGTTCTTC.

This clonotype was counted ten times or more. The V gene is TRBV6-2 or TRBV6-3, the J gene TRBJ2-3; 9 bases fit TRBD2. This CDR3 spans 16 amino acids. The V and J ends lost 8 bases and 6 bases, in that order; junction bases with no gene match: 15. Germline CDR1 is MNHEY and CDR2 is SVGEGT. The CDR3: CASSSLAGPEFDTQYF. Written as DNA, the CDR3 is TGTGCCAGCTCCAGTCTAGCGGGGCCGGAGTTTGATACGCAGTATTTT.

This clonotype was counted many times. V is TRBV5-5 and J is TRBJ2-5; the D gene is possibly TRBD1 (6 bases). V shed 4 bases and J shed 0 bases, with 10 bases lying between them. The CDR3 extends over 14 amino acids. Germline CDR1 SGHKS, CDR2 YYEKEE (reference sequence). CDR3 nucleotide sequence: TGTGCCAGCAGCCCTAGACAGGACCAAGAGACCCAGTACTTC. This encodes CASSPRQDQETQYF.

There are many counts of this clonotype. The chain has TRBV4-1 and TRBJ1-2; the D gene is possibly TRBD1 (5 bases). Trimming left V 4 bases short and J 1 base short, with 10 bases between. The CDR3 sequence is 14 residues long. Germline CDR1 MGHRA, CDR2 YSYEKL. The CDR3 region is CASSPGQLNYGYTF. The CDR3 nucleotides are TGCGCCAGCAGCCCAGGACAACTTAACTATGGCTACACCTTC.

The table lists this clonotype with a few counts. This chain uses TRBV10-2 with TRBJ2-1; D ambiguous. V lost 3 bases to trimming and J lost 0 bases, with 6 bases between them. This CDR3 comprises 14 residues. Germline loops: CDR1 WSHSY, CDR2 SAAADI. The DNA for the CDR3 is TGCGCCAGCAGTGACTCTTTCTCCTACAATGAGCAGTTCTTC. Protein: CASSDSFSYNEQFF.

This clonotype has more than one count but fewer than ten. This chain uses TRBV7-9 with TRBJ1-2; perhaps TRBD1 as D (6 bases). V lost 4 bases and J lost 5, with 11 bases in between. The CDR3 is 13 residues long. The V gene's germline CDR1 is SEHNR and CDR2 FQNEAQ (reference sequence). The CDR3 bases are TGTGCCAGCAGCTCGGGACAACAGTATGGCTACACCTTC. Its protein product is CASSSGQQYGYTF.

This clonotype has more than one count but fewer than ten. The chain links TRBV27 to TRBJ1-1; D perhaps matches TRBD1 (5 bases). Germline CDR1 MNHEY, CDR2 SMNVEV (reference sequence). V lost 0 bases and J 3 bases, leaving 8 bases between the germline ends. This CDR3 comprises 14 residues. In nucleotides, the CDR3 is TGTGCCAGCAGTTTATCGTCGGGGGACACTGAAGCTTTCTTT. Protein: CASSLSSGDTEAFF.